The clone carrying this T cell receptor beta chain has ten or more counts. The sample belongs to a study of T cells in Graves' hyperthyroidism and ophthalmopathy. There were TCR beta CDR3 regions amplified from RNA transcripts. The study used the HTBI primer set for a first-round RT-PCR of the TCR CDR3. TCRdb re-called the multiplex PCR reads with MiXCR, one entry per CDR3 protein. This sample carries about 290,000 distinct CDR3 sequences, roughly 15% of them seen once, and the ten largest clones take more than 7.5%. Exclusion of a patient resulted from uncontrolled infection, other autoimmune disease, pregnancy or lactation. Clinical symptoms, serum thyroxine and TRAb, thyroid ultrasound and orbital computed tomography were used for the diagnoses. Around 10 ml fresh peripheral blood yielded the PBMCs. Per the germline V gene, CDR1 is SGDLS and CDR2 is YYNGEE. V was pared by 0 bases and J by 2 bases, with 6 bases of the junction left unmatched. This CDR3 is built from 16 residues.

The chain combines TRBV9 with TRBJ2-3; TRBD2 agrees at 7 bases. The origin of this receptor is a woman in her thirties with Graves' hyperthyroidism that later progressed to Graves' ophthalmopathy. The specimen sequenced was blood. The CDR3 is CASSVGGGRTTDTQYF. CDR3 in DNA: TGTGCCAGCAGCGTAGGTGGCGGGAGAACCACAGATACGCAGTATTTT. Looking up the rest from reference TRBV9 and TRBJ2-3 gives the full variable domain: DSGVTQTPKHLITATGQRVTLRCSPRSGDLSVYWYQQSLDQGLQFLIQYYNGEERAKGNILERFSAQQFPDLHSELNLSSLELGDSALYFCASSVGGGRTTDTQYFGPGTRLTVL.